One and the same sample provided the 19 T cell receptor beta chains below, sequenced in a study of cytomegalovirus exposure and HLA in healthy donors. The PCR made use of 60 Vbeta and 13 Jbeta primers. Libraries were prepared by immunoSEQ multiplex PCR; TCRdb keeps only in-frame clonotypes and omits some of them. The table includes some 150,000 clones, 77% detected once. Source material: PBMCs. The source of these receptors is a female donor in good health and CMV-seronegative.

CDR3 in amino acids: CASSYGTGYIGELFF. Here the CDR3 DNA reads TGTGCCAGCAGTTATGGGACAGGGTATATCGGGGAGCTGTTTTTT. The rearrangement joins TRBV6-5 to TRBJ2-2, with 9 bases matching TRBD1. Germline loops: CDR1 MNHEY, CDR2 SVGAGI. CDR3 length: 15 amino acids. V lost 3 bases to trimming and J lost 7 bases; unmatched junction nucleotides: 6.

V and J are TRBV14 and TRBJ1-1, with D maybe TRBD1 (5 bases). Germline V gene data show CDR1 as SGHDN and CDR2 as FVKESK. Trimming cost V 4 bases and J 0 bases, with 9 bases left between them. The CDR3 loop spans 14 amino acids. CDR3 in DNA: TGTGCCAGCAGCCCACAGGCCGTGAACACTGAAGCTTTCTTT. It specifies CASSPQAVNTEAFF.

V is TRBV7-2 and J is TRBJ1-2; 8 bases line up with TRBD1. Losses at the gene ends were 1 base for V and 0 bases for J; bases not matched to a gene: 4. This CDR3 has 16 residues. The germline CDR1 and CDR2 sequences are SGHTA and FQGNSA. In DNA, the CDR3 is TGTGCCAGCAGCTTAGGTGGACAGGGAGCTAACTATGGCTACACCTTC. Protein sequence: CASSLGGQGANYGYTF.

The chain recombines TRBV2 with TRBJ2-1; D is unclear. V was trimmed by 5 bases and J by 5 bases, leaving 4 bases between them. CDR3 length: 11 residues. In germline, CDR1 is SNHLY, CDR2 FYNNEI. As DNA, the CDR3 is TGTGCCAGCAGTAGCAACAATGAGCAGTTCTTC. Protein: CASSSNNEQFF. Full variable domain (rest looked up from reference TRBV2 and TRBJ2-1): EPEVTQTPSHQVTQMGQEVILRCVPISNHLYFYWYRQILGQKVEFLVSFYNNEISEKSEIFDDQFSVERPDGSNFTLKIRSTKLEDSAMYFCASSSNNEQFFGPGTRLTVL.

A few counts support this clone. The chain's CDR3 is CAIRIVMNTEAFF. DNA of the CDR3: TGTGCCATCAGAATTGTTATGAACACTGAAGCTTTCTTT. J is TRBJ1-1 and V is TRBV10-3, with no clear D. The V end was cut by 6 bases, the J end by 0 bases, with 8 bases between. In germline, CDR1 is ENHRY, CDR2 SYGVKD. CDR3 length: 13 residues.

The rearrangement joins TRBV30 to TRBJ2-3; 7 nucleotides match TRBD2. Germline values: CDR1 GTSNPN, CDR2 SVGIG (reference sequence). The ends lost 3 bases at V and 2 bases at J; junction bases unmatched: 8. The CDR3 length is 15 residues. In DNA, the CDR3 is TGTGCCTGGAGGGGGGGGACGGCAAACACAGATACGCAGTATTTT. It specifies CAWRGGTANTDTQYF.

The gene calls are TRBV28 and TRBJ1-2, with D uncertain. CDR1 and CDR2 from the germline V gene are MDHEN and SYDVKM. V was pared by 5 bases and J by 2 bases, with 12 bases between. The CDR3 covers 14 residues. Here the CDR3 reads CASSEEGRNYGYTF. The CDR3 nucleotides are TGTGCCAGCAGTGAGGAGGGAAGAAACTATGGCTACACCTTC.

The J gene is TRBJ2-1, the V gene TRBV6-5, with D perhaps matching TRBD1 (6 bases). Per the germline V gene, CDR1 is MNHEY and CDR2 is SVGAGI. The CDR3 runs to 14 residues. V was shortened by 2 bases and J by 4 bases, with 9 bases between the two germline ends. The CDR3 DNA follows: TGTGCCAGCAGTTACCGTACAGGGTACAATGAGCAGTTCTTC. Protein sequence: CASSYRTGYNEQFF.

The V gene is TRBV15, the J gene TRBJ2-7, with 7 bases matching TRBD1. Germline V CDR1 and CDR2: LNHNV, YYDKDF (reference sequence). The CDR3 sequence is 18 residues long. Trimming took 0 bases from V and 1 from J; bases not matched to a gene: 12. CDR3 region: CATSRDRGGRGFSYEQYF. The CDR3 nucleotides are TGTGCCACCAGCAGAGATCGAGGGGGCAGGGGGTTTTCCTACGAGCAGTACTTC. Together with reference TRBV15 and TRBJ2-7, the CDR3 gives the full variable domain: DAMVIQNPRYQVTQFGKPVTLSCSQTLNHNVMYWYQQKSSQAPKLLFHYYDKDFNNEADTPDNFQSRRPNTSFCFLDIRSPGLGDTAMYLCATSRDRGGRGFSYEQYFGPGTRLTVT.

The chain joins TRBV5-1 to TRBJ2-7; D is perhaps TRBD1 (5 bases). V lost 3 bases and J lost 4, with 11 bases in between. This CDR3 region has 13 residues. CDR1 is SGHRS and CDR2 is YFSETQ in the germline V gene. CDR3 amino acids: CASSSGQDYEQYF. CDR3 in DNA: TGCGCCAGCAGCTCAGGACAAGATTACGAGCAGTACTTC.

The chain couples TRBV5-4 to TRBJ2-6, with D uncertain. This CDR3 is 16 amino acids long. V gave up 0 bases and J gave up 0 bases, with 7 bases separating them. Germline V CDR1 and CDR2: SGHNT, YYREEE (reference sequence). CDR3 amino acids: CASSLAYRSGANVLTF. CDR3 nucleotides: TGTGCCAGCAGCTTGGCCTACCGCTCTGGGGCCAACGTCCTGACTTTC.

This clone was observed a few times. CDR3 nucleotide sequence: TGCGCCAGCAGCCAAGTGGTGGGACAGGGCCCTTTCGGGCACGAGCAGTACTTC. Its protein product is CASSQVVGQGPFGHEQYF. The V gene is TRBV4-1, the J gene TRBJ2-7, with 9 bases identical to TRBD1. The CDR3 runs to 18 residues. The germline CDR1 and CDR2 sequences are MGHRA and YSYEKL. V dropped 1 base and J dropped 5; count of bases not matched to a gene: 15.

The genes are TRBV28 and TRBJ2-3; TRBD1 might be the D (5 bases). CDR1 and CDR2 from the germline V gene are MDHEN and SYDVKM. The CDR3 is 14 amino acids. The V gene lost 5 bases and the J gene lost 2 bases, with 11 bases spanning the gap. The CDR3 DNA is TGTGCCAGCAGTCCCAGGGCCCTCACAGATACGCAGTATTTT. Residues: CASSPRALTDTQYF.

The V call is TRBV6-5, the J call TRBJ1-6, with TRBD1 as a possible D gene (6 bases). Germline CDR1 and CDR2: MNHEY and SVGAGI. Trimming stripped 6 bases from V and 7 bases from J, with 16 bases between. CDR3 length: 15 residues. CDR3 sequence (DNA): TGTGCCAGCAGAGGGGGGGCCTTGGGGAATTCACCCCTCCACTTT. Protein sequence: CASRGGALGNSPLHF.

This chain links TRBV15 with TRBJ1-2, with D possibly matching TRBD1 (5 bases). This CDR3 has 17 amino acids. Deletions cut 0 bases from V and 1 base from J, with 15 bases between. Germline CDR1 LNHNV, CDR2 YYDKDF (reference sequence). The CDR3 region has the DNA TGTGCCACCAGCAGAGATGGCGCGGAGGGGTTTAACTATGGCTACACCTTC. It translates to CATSRDGAEGFNYGYTF.

This rearrangement joins TRBV5-4 to TRBJ2-3, with D perhaps matching TRBD1 (6 bases). Trimming took 0 bases from V and 2 from J, leaving 10 bases between them. The CDR3 consists of 15 residues. Germline loops: CDR1 SGHNT, CDR2 YYREEE (reference sequence). CDR3 loop: CASSLVRDNTDTQYF. Here the CDR3 DNA reads TGTGCCAGCAGCTTGGTTAGGGACAACACAGATACGCAGTATTTT.

This chain links TRBV28 with TRBJ1-4; 8 bases match TRBD1. CDR1 MDHEN and CDR2 SYDVKM come from the germline V gene. This CDR3 is 15 amino acids long. Losses at the gene ends were 7 bases for V and 7 bases for J; bases not matched to a gene: 11. CDR3 loop: CASITQGAGPEKLFF. The CDR3 DNA reads TGTGCCAGCATCACCCAGGGGGCTGGACCTGAAAAACTGTTTTTT.

V and J are TRBV29-1 and TRBJ1-2, with TRBD1 matching over 7 bases. Germline lookup yields CDR1 SQVTM and CDR2 ANQGSEA. The CDR3 is 12 amino acids. Trimming removed 7 bases from V and 6 bases from J; junction bases left unmatched: 8. The DNA of the CDR3 is TGCAGCGCCTACCAGGGGGGCAATGGCTACACCTTC. It is translated as CSAYQGGNGYTF.

CDR3 nucleotide sequence: TGTGCCAGCAGCTTGGGTCCCCGGGACACAGATACGCAGTATTTT. It encodes CASSLGPRDTDTQYF. V gene TRBV5-5 combines with J gene TRBJ2-3; a possible D gene is TRBD2 (5 bases). Trimming took 0 bases from V and 2 from J, leaving 10 bases between them. This CDR3 is 15 amino acids long. In germline, CDR1 is SGHKS, CDR2 YYEKEE (reference sequence).